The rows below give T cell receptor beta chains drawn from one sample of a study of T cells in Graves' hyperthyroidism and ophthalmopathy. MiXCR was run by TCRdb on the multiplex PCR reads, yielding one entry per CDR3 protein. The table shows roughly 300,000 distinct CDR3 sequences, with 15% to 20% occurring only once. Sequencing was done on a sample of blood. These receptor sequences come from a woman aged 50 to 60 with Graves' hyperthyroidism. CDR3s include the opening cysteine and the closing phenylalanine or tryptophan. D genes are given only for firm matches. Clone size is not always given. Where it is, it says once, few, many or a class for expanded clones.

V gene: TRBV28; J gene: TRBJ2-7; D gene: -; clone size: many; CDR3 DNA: TGTGCCAGCAGTGCCGGGACGGCCAGCGGGCGCTACGAGCAGTACTTC; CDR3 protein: CASSAGTASGRYEQYF
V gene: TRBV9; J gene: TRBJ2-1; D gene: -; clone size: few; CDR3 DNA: TGTGCCAGCAGCGTGGGGATGGGGGGCTACAATGAGCAGTTCTTC; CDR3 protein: CASSVGMGGYNEQFF
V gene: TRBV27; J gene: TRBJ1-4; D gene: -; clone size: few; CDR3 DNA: TGTGCCAGCAGTTTAATGGGGAACAATGAAAAACTGTTTTTT; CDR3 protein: CASSLMGNNEKLFF
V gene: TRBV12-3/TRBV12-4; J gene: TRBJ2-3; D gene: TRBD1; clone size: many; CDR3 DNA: TGTGCCAGCAGTGGACAGGGGGCAGATACGCAGTATTTT; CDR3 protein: CASSGQGADTQYF
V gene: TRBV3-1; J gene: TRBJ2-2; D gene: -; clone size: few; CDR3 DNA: TGTGCCAGCAGCCATTTAGGGGTCGGGGAGCTGTTTTTT; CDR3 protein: CASSHLGVGELFF
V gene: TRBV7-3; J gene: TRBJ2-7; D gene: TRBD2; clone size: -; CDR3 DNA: TGTGCCAGCAGCCAGGGACTAGCGGGAGGCGAGCAGTACTTC; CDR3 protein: CASSQGLAGGEQYF
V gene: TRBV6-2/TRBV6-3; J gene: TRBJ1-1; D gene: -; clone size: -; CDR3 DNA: TGTGCCAGCAGTTACGGTGCAGCGAACACTGAAGCTTTCTTT; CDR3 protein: CASSYGAANTEAFF
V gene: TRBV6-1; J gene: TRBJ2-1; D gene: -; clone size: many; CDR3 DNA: TGTGCCAGCAGTGAAGAAGACGGGGTGTACAATGAGCAGTTCTTC; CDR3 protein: CASSEEDGVYNEQFF
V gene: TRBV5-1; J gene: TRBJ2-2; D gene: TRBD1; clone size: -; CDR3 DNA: TGCGCCAGCAGCTTAGGGGCCGGGACAGCGAACATCGGGGAGCTGTTTTTT; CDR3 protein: CASSLGAGTANIGELFF
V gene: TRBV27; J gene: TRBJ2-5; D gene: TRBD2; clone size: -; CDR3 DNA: TGTGCCAGCAGTTGGACTAGCGGGACGGGGACCCAGTACTTC; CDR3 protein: CASSWTSGTGTQYF
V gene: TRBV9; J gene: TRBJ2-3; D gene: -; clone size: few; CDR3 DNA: TGTGCCAGCAGCCTAGGGGGGGGAATTGGAGGAACAGATACGCAGTATTTT; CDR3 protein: CASSLGGGIGGTDTQYF
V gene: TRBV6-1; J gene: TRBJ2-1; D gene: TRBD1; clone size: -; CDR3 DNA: TGTGCCAGCACTGGGAAAGGGACAGGGTCATACAATGAGCAGTTCTTC; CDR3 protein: CASTGKGTGSYNEQFF